These 26 T cell receptor beta chains were all obtained from the same sample, sequenced in a study of cytomegalovirus exposure and HLA in healthy donors. This PCR relied on a set of 60 Vbeta primers and 13 Jbeta primers. Assay: immunoSEQ multiplex PCR; the TCRdb copy retains only in-frame clones and omits some. The sample shows 100,000 to 150,000 clones, 55% to 75% of them seen only once. Sequenced: PBMCs. These TCRs come from a human donor in good health.

A word on this clone: This sample also contains other DNA sequences that code for the same CDR3. This CDR3 is CAWSGGLAGVGTGELFF. CDR3 coding DNA: TGTGCCTGGAGTGGGGGACTAGCGGGAGTAGGTACCGGGGAGCTGTTTTTT. The V gene is TRBV30, the J gene TRBJ2-2; 14 bases agree with TRBD2. V shed 1 base and J 5 bases; nucleotides not matched to a gene: 6. The germline CDR1 and CDR2 sequences are GTSNPN and SVGIG (reference sequence). CDR3 length: 17 residues.

This clone was counted once. CDR3 in amino acids: CASSQVTRVEETQYF. The CDR3 bases are TGTGCCAGCAGCCAAGTGACCAGGGTGGAGGAGACCCAGTACTTC. The rearrangement uses TRBV4-2 and TRBJ2-5; possibly TRBD1 for D (5 bases). The length of the CDR3 is 15 residues. The V gene lost 1 base and the J gene lost 5 bases, with 14 bases spanning the gap. In germline, CDR1 is LGHNA, CDR2 YNFKEQ.

This chain links TRBV19 with TRBJ1-2; possibly TRBD1 for D (6 bases). Germline CDR1 and CDR2: LNHDA and SQIVND (reference sequence). V was cut by 7 bases and J by 2 bases, with 26 bases left in between. The CDR3 sequence is 18 residues long. The CDR3 DNA follows: TGTGCCAGTACGCGGCCCCTCCCGACAGGACGAAACAACTATGGCTACACCTTC. It specifies CASTRPLPTGRNNYGYTF.

V usage is TRBV15 and J usage is TRBJ1-1, with 10 bases matching TRBD1. CDR1 is LNHNV and CDR2 is YYDKDF in the germline V gene (reference sequence). This CDR3 comprises 15 residues. The V gene end was trimmed by 5 bases and the J gene end by 6 bases; junction bases not matched to a gene: 9. The CDR3: CATSSPLGTGAEAFF. The DNA for the CDR3 is TGTGCCACCAGCTCACCCTTGGGGACAGGGGCTGAAGCTTTCTTT.

This clone was picked up a small number of times. The chain joins TRBV7-2 to TRBJ2-1; no clear D gene. The length of the CDR3 is 16 residues. Germline CDR1 SGHTA, CDR2 FQGNSA. V lost 1 base to trimming and J lost 1 base, with 11 bases between them. The CDR3 DNA sequence: TGTGCCAGCAGCTTAGGTCCCCCTAGATCCTACAATGAGCAGTTCTTC. Amino acid sequence: CASSLGPPRSYNEQFF.

This clone turned up a few times. The chain links TRBV9 to TRBJ2-5; 11 bases agree with TRBD2. The CDR3 is 16 amino acids. Germline trimming cut 1 base from V and 3 bases from J; bases unmatched to any gene: 5. CDR1 is SGDLS, CDR2 YYNGEE, per germline. CDR3 protein: CASSVFPGLAEETQYF. CDR3 bases: TGTGCCAGCAGCGTATTTCCGGGACTAGCGGAAGAGACCCAGTACTTC.

J is TRBJ2-3 and V is TRBV28; tentatively, D is TRBD1 (6 bases). V lost 6 bases and J lost 2, with 15 bases in between. In germline, CDR1 is MDHEN, CDR2 SYDVKM. The CDR3 spans 15 residues. The CDR3 reads CASSRATGITDTQYF. Here the CDR3 DNA reads TGTGCCAGCAGCCGTGCGACAGGAATCACAGATACGCAGTATTTT. Using reference TRBV28 and TRBJ2-3 for the parts outside the CDR3, the full variable domain is DVKVTQSSRYLVKRTGEKVFLECVQDMDHENMFWYRQDPGLGLRLIYFSYDVKMKEKGDIPEGYSVSREKKERFSLILESASTNQTSMYLCASSRATGITDTQYFGPGTRLTVL.

The CDR3 loop reads CASSWDRGHGGELFF. The CDR3 nucleotides are TGTGCCAGCAGTTGGGACAGGGGGCATGGCGGGGAGCTGTTTTTT. The chain joins TRBV27 to TRBJ2-2; 12 nucleotides agree with TRBD1. Trimming took 4 bases from V and 7 from J; bases not matched to a gene: 4. This CDR3 contains 15 residues. Germline CDR1 and CDR2: MNHEY and SMNVEV (reference sequence).

The chain is built from TRBV9 and TRBJ1-4, with a possible D match to TRBD1 (5 bases). CDR3 length: 16 residues. V was pared by 0 bases and J by 4 bases, with 13 bases between. Germline values: CDR1 SGDLS, CDR2 YYNGEE. The CDR3 sequence: CASSVGLGAVNEKLFF. The CDR3 bases are TGTGCCAGCAGCGTAGGATTAGGGGCGGTTAATGAAAAACTGTTTTTT.

In this sample, this clone turned up once. The rearrangement joins TRBV28 to TRBJ1-2; a weak D match, TRBD1 (6 bases). From germline, CDR1 is MDHEN and CDR2 SYDVKM. This CDR3 is built from 12 residues. V lost 6 bases to trimming and J lost 7 bases, with 12 bases between them. The CDR3 DNA reads TGTGCCAGCAGGGGGGGGGCGTTTGGCTACACCTTC. It is translated as CASRGGAFGYTF.

This clone has only one observation. CDR3 loop: CAWSTPSGGVTNTGELFF. The CDR3 coding sequence is TGTGCCTGGAGTACACCTAGCGGGGGGGTAACGAACACCGGGGAGCTGTTTTTT. V usage is TRBV30 and J usage is TRBJ2-2, with 12 nucleotides matching TRBD2. Germline V gene sequence: CDR1 GTSNPN, CDR2 SVGIG (reference sequence). This CDR3 is 18 amino acids long. V trimming: 2 bases; J trimming: 0 bases; junction bases outside the gene matches: 7.

The V gene is TRBV2, the J gene TRBJ2-7, with 11 bases matching TRBD2. CDR3 length equals 16 residues. V shed 6 bases, J shed 3 bases, and the junction held 10 bases outside the gene matches. Germline CDR1 is SNHLY and CDR2 is FYNNEI. The CDR3 protein is CASSPIRLAGNYEQYF. As DNA, the CDR3 is TGTGCCAGCAGCCCGATTCGACTAGCGGGGAACTACGAGCAGTACTTC. The entire variable domain, with the rest obtained from reference TRBV2 and TRBJ2-7, is as follows: EPEVTQTPSHQVTQMGQEVILRCVPISNHLYFYWYRQILGQKVEFLVSFYNNEISEKSEIFDDQFSVERPDGSNFTLKIRSTKLEDSAMYFCASSPIRLAGNYEQYFGPGTRLTVT.

This clone was detected a few times. The J gene is TRBJ1-1, the V gene TRBV29-1, with 7 bases aligning to TRBD1. Germline CDR1 reads SQVTM; CDR2 reads ANQGSEA. The CDR3 is 16 residues long. With V trimmed by 6 bases and J by 4 bases, 17 bases remained unmatched. This CDR3 reads CSVGYRNEQGSTEAFF. For the CDR3, the DNA is TGCAGCGTCGGTTACCGAAACGAACAGGGGAGCACTGAAGCTTTCTTT.

This chain links TRBV30 with TRBJ1-3; D remains unclear. This CDR3 spans 16 amino acids. Germline V gene sequence: CDR1 GTSNPN, CDR2 SVGIG (reference sequence). V was cut by 2 bases and J by 0 bases, with 14 bases left in between. CDR3 residues: CAWSRVQAHSGNTIYF. Here the CDR3 DNA reads TGTGCCTGGAGTCGTGTCCAGGCTCACTCTGGAAACACCATATATTTT. Drawing the rest from reference TRBV30 and TRBJ1-3, the complete variable domain is SQTIHQWPATLVQPVGSPLSLECTVEGTSNPNLYWYRQAAGRGLQLLFYSVGIGQISSEVPQNLSASRPQDRQFILSSKKLLLSDSGFYLCAWSRVQAHSGNTIYFGEGSWLTVV.

The chain combines TRBV7-9 with TRBJ1-6; 10 bases align to TRBD1. Trimming at V came to 7 bases and at J to 7 bases, leaving 4 bases not matched to a gene. This CDR3 contains 14 residues. CDR1 SEHNR and CDR2 FQNEAQ come from the germline V gene (reference sequence). The CDR3 sequence: CASTPGQGNSPLHF. In nucleotides, the CDR3 is TGTGCCAGCACCCCGGGACAGGGGAATTCACCCCTCCACTTT.

The V call is TRBV7-9, the J call TRBJ1-2; 7 positions match TRBD1. Trimming removed 4 bases from V and 8 bases from J; junction bases left unmatched: 16. Germline CDR1 reads SEHNR; CDR2 reads FQNEAQ (reference sequence). CDR3 length: 16 amino acids. For the CDR3, the DNA is TGTGCCAGCAGCTCGCCTACAGGGGTAAAGGGAAGCGGCTACACCTTC. Translating it yields CASSSPTGVKGSGYTF. The full variable domain, with the rest looked up from reference TRBV7-9 and TRBJ1-2, is DTGVSQNPRHKITKRGQNVTFRCDPISEHNRLYWYRQTLGQGPEFLTYFQNEAQLEKSRLLSDRFSAERPKGSFSTLEIQRTEQGDSAMYLCASSSPTGVKGSGYTFGSGTRLTVV.

The count of this clone is one. The chain combines TRBV9 with TRBJ1-1; no firm D call. The germline V gene encodes CDR1 SGDLS and CDR2 YYNGEE. V lost 3 bases and J lost 0, with 9 bases in between. The CDR3 consists of 14 residues. The CDR3 sequence is CASSGHSMNTEAFF. The DNA of the CDR3 is TGTGCCAGCAGCGGACACAGCATGAACACTGAAGCTTTCTTT.

This clone has just a few counts. The CDR3 nucleotides read TGTGCCTCAGCGTTAATGAGCTCCTACAATGAGCAGTTCTTC. It specifies CASALMSSYNEQFF. This chain uses TRBV30 with TRBJ2-1; D not resolved. Germline-derived CDR1 and CDR2 are GTSNPN and SVGIG (reference sequence). This CDR3 contains 14 residues. V was trimmed by 7 bases and J by 0 bases, leaving 13 bases between them.

The gene calls are TRBV5-8 and TRBJ2-7; 7 bases map to TRBD1. The germline V gene has CDR1 SGHTS and CDR2 YDEGEE. The CDR3 has 14 amino acids. J lost 3 bases, V lost 7 bases, and 10 bases had no gene match. The CDR3 DNA follows: TGTGCCAGCGAGGACGGGACAGAGTTCTACGAGCAGTACTTC. This sequence encodes CASEDGTEFYEQYF.

This clone was observed a handful of times. Germline and junction disagree at one end, which may indicate a read error. The DNA of the CDR3 is TGTTCCAGCAGCTTTATGGGCAGTTCTCACTACGAGCAGTACTTC. Amino acids: CSSSFMGSSHYEQYF. This chain joins TRBV7-9 and TRBJ2-7, with D hard to call. Germline values: CDR1 SEHNR, CDR2 FQNEAQ (reference sequence). This CDR3 contains 15 residues.

The DNA for the CDR3 is TGTGCCAGCAGTTCGGGAGGCCGGCACTACGAGCAGTACTTC. This encodes CASSSGGRHYEQYF. The rearrangement links TRBV27 to TRBJ2-7; 7 nucleotides align to TRBD2. Germline V gene data show CDR1 as MNHEY and CDR2 as SMNVEV (reference sequence). This CDR3 is built from 14 residues. V lost 4 bases, J lost 3 bases, and 6 bases stayed unmatched.

The chain is built from TRBV5-5 and TRBJ1-2, with 7 bases fitting TRBD1. V lost 4 bases to trimming and J lost 3 bases; unmatched junction nucleotides: 9. CDR1 is SGHKS, CDR2 YYEKEE, per germline (reference sequence). The CDR3 contains 15 residues. CDR3 amino acids: CASSQETGAYYGYTF. The CDR3 coding sequence is TGTGCCAGCAGCCAAGAAACAGGGGCTTACTATGGCTACACCTTC.

The chain uses TRBV5-4 and TRBJ2-1; 11 bases agree with TRBD2. From germline, CDR1 is SGHNT and CDR2 YYREEE (reference sequence). V shed 4 bases, J shed 7 bases, and the junction held 10 bases outside the gene matches. The CDR3 runs to 16 residues. The DNA of the CDR3 is TGTGCCAGCAGCGATTTACTAGCGGGGGCTAGTAATGAGCAGTTCTTC. Translated, it gives CASSDLLAGASNEQFF. The full variable domain, completed using reference TRBV5-4 and TRBJ2-1, is ETGVTQSPTHLIKTRGQQVTLRCSSQSGHNTVSWYQQALGQGPQFIFQYYREEENGRGNFPPRFSGLQFPNYSSELNVNALELDDSALYLCASSDLLAGASNEQFFGPGTRLTVL.

The chain recombines TRBV14 with TRBJ1-6; D might be TRBD1 (5 bases). V was clipped by 0 bases and J by 10 bases, with 19 bases between them. This CDR3 has 17 residues. Germline values: CDR1 SGHDN, CDR2 FVKESK. CDR3: CASSQEPGRRVGSPLHF. Here the CDR3 DNA reads TGTGCCAGCAGCCAAGAGCCCGGGCGCAGGGTTGGCTCACCCCTCCACTTT.

This clone was seen a few times. This chain links TRBV28 with TRBJ2-2; 9 bases are shared with TRBD2. The germline CDR1 and CDR2 sequences are MDHEN and SYDVKM. Germline trimming cut 11 bases from V and 3 bases from J; bases unmatched to any gene: 13. The CDR3 has 16 amino acids. The CDR3 loop is CASSVSLAGHTGELFF. The DNA of the CDR3 is TGTGCCTCCTCCGTCTCCCTAGCGGGGCACACCGGGGAGCTGTTTTTT.

The CDR3 region has the DNA TGTGCCATCAGACCCCAGGAGAGTTGGGACACTCCCTACGAGCAGTACTTC. Its translation: CAIRPQESWDTPYEQYF. This rearrangement joins TRBV10-3 to TRBJ2-7, with D possibly matching TRBD1 (6 bases). Germline CDR1 reads ENHRY; CDR2 reads SYGVKD. CDR3 length: 17 amino acids. Trimming shortened V by 6 bases and J by 2 bases, and 23 bases separated the two germline ends.